This entry describes one T cell receptor (beta chain). Its antigen is as yet unknown. The sample comes from a study of T cells in localized non-small cell lung cancer. Findings and limits, study-wide: Adjacent uninvolved lung tissue had the highest T cell clonality, exceeding tumor.

V was trimmed by 1 base and J by 0 bases, leaving 8 bases between them. The CDR3 totals 15 residues. The germline gives CDR1 LNHDA, CDR2 SQIVND (reference sequence). Clones were sequenced by immunoSEQ multiplex PCR, and TCRdb holds only the in-frame ones, with some missing. Of 100,000 to 150,000 clones detected, around 89% appear once; the ten largest clones hold 1.7%. This chain joins TRBV19 and TRBJ2-3, with D maybe TRBD1 (5 bases). The starting material was peripheral blood, obtained before any cancer treatment. This receptor was identified in a female donor over 55 with stage I lung adenocarcinoma. The CDR3 DNA follows: TGTGCCAGTAGTATAGGCGGACACAGCACAGATACGCAGTATTTT. Amino acid sequence: CASSIGGHSTDTQYF.